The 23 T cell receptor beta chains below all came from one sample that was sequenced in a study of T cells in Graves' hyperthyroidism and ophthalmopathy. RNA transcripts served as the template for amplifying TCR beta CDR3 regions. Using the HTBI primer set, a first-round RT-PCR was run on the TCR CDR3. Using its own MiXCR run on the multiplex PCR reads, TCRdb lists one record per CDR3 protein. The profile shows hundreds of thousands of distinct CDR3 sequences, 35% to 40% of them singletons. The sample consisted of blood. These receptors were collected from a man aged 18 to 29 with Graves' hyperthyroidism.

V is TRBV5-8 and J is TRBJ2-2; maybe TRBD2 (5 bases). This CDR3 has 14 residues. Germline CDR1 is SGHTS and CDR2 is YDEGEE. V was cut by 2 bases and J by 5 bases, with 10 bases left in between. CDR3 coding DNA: TGTGCCAGCAGCTTTTCGGGGTGGACCGGGGAGCTGTTTTTT. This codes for CASSFSGWTGELFF.

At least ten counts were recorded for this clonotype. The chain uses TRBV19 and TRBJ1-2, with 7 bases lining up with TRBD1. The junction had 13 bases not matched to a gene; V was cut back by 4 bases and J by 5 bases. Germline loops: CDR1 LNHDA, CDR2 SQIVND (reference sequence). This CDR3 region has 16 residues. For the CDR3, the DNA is TGTGCCAGTAGTAGGCTCCAGGACAGGATTGGGTATGGCTACACCTTC. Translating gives CASSRLQDRIGYGYTF.

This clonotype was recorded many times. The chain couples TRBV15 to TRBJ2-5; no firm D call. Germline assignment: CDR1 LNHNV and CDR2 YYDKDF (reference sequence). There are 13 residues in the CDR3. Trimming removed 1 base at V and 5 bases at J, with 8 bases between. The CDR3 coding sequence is TGTGCCACCAGCAGAGCATCCCGCGAGACCCAGTACTTC. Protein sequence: CATSRASRETQYF. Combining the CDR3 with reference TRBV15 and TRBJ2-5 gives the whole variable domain DAMVIQNPRYQVTQFGKPVTLSCSQTLNHNVMYWYQQKSSQAPKLLFHYYDKDFNNEADTPDNFQSRRPNTSFCFLDIRSPGLGDTAMYLCATSRASRETQYFGPGTRLLVL.

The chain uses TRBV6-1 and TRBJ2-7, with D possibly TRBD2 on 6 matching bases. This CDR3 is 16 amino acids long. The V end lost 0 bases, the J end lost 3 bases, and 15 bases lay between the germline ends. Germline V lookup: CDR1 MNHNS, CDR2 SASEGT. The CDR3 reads CASSEAPPGLVYEQYF. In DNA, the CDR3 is TGTGCCAGCAGTGAAGCACCTCCGGGACTTGTCTACGAGCAGTACTTC.

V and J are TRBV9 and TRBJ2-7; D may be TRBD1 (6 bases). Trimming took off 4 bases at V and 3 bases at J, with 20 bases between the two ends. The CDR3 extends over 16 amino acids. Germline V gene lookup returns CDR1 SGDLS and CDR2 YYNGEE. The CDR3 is CASSLEGGQGNYEQYF. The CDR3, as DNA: TGTGCCAGCAGCCTCGAGGGCGGGCAGGGGAACTACGAGCAGTACTTC.

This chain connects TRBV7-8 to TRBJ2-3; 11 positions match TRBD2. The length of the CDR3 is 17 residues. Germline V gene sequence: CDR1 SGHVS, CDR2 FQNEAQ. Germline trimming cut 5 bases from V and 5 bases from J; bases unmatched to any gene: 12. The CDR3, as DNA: TGTGCCAGCAGCCCCGATATAGCGGGAGGGCTGGGAGATACGCAGTATTTT. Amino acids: CASSPDIAGGLGDTQYF.

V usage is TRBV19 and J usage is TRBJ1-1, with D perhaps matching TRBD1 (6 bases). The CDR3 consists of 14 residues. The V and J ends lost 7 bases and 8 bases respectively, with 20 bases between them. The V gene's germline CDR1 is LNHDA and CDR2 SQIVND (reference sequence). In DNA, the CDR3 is TGTGCCAGTAACCAGATGACAGGAACCGCCGAAGCTTTCTTT. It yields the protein CASNQMTGTAEAFF.

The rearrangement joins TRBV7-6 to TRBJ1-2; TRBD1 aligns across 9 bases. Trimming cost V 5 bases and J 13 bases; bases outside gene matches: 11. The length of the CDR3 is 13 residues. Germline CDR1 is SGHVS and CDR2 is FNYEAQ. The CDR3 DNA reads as TGTGCCAGCAGCAACTTAGCGGGACAGGGCGGCACCTTC. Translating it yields CASSNLAGQGGTF.

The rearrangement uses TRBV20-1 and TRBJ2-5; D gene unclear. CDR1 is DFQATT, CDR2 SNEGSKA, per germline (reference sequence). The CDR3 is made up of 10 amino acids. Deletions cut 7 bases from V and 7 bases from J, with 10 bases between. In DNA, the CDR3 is TGCAGTGTGGATAAGGGGACCCAGTACTTC. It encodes CSVDKGTQYF.

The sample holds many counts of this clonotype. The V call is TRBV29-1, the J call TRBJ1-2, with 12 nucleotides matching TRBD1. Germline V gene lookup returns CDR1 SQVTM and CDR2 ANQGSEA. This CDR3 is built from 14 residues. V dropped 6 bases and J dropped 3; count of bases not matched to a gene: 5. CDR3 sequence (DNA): TGCAGCGTCGCGGGGGACAGGGGGCACTATGGCTACACCTTC. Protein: CSVAGDRGHYGYTF.

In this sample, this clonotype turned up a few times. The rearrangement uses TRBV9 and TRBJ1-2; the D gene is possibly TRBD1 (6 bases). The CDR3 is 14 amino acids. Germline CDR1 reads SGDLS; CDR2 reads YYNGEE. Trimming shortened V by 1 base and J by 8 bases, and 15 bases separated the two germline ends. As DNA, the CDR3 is TGTGCCAGCAGCGTAACCCCCACAGGGCACGGCTACACCTTC. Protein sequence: CASSVTPTGHGYTF.

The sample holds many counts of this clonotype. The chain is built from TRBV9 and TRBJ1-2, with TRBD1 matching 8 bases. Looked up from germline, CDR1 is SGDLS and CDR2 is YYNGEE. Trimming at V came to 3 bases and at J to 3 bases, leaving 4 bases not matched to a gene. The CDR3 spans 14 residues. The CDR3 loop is CASSGGDRYYGYTF. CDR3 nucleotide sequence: TGTGCCAGCAGCGGGGGGGACAGGTACTATGGCTACACCTTC.

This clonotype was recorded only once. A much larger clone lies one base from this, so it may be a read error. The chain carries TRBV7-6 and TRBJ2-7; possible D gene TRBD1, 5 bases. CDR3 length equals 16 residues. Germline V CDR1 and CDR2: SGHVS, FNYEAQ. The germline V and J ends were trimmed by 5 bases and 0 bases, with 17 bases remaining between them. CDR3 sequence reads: CASSLRTGRSSYEQYF. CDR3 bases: TGTGCCAGCAGCCTGAGAACAGGACGCAGCTCCTACGAGCAGTACTTC.

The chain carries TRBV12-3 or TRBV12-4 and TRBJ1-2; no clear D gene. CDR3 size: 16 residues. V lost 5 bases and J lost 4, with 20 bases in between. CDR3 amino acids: CASSRIREPPFYGYTF. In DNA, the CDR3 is TGTGCCAGCAGTCGGATTAGGGAACCACCCTTCTATGGCTACACCTTC.

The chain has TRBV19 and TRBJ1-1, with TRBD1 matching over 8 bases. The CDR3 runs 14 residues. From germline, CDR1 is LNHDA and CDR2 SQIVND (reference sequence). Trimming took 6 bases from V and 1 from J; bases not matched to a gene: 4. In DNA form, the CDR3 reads TGTGCCAGTAGGGACAGGGAGCGGAACACTGAAGCTTTCTTT. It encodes CASRDRERNTEAFF.

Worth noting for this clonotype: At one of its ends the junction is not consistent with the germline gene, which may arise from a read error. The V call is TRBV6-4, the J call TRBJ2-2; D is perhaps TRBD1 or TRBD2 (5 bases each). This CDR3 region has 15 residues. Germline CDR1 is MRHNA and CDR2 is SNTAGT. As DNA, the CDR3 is TGTGCCAGCAGTCCCGGGACGGCGAACACCGGGGAGCTGCTTTTT. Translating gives CASSPGTANTGELLF.

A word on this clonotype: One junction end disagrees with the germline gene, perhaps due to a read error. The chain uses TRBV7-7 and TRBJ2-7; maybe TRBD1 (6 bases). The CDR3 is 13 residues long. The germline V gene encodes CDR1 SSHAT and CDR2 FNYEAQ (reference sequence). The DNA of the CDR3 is TGTGCTAGCAGCTACCCTCCAGGGGACGAGCAGTACTTC. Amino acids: CASSYPPGDEQYF.

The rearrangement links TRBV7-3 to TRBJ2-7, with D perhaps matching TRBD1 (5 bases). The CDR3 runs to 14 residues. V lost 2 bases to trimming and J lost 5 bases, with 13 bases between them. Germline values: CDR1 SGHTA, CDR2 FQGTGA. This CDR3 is CASSLDSYMNEQYF. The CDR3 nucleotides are TGTGCCAGCAGCTTAGACAGCTATATGAACGAGCAGTACTTC.

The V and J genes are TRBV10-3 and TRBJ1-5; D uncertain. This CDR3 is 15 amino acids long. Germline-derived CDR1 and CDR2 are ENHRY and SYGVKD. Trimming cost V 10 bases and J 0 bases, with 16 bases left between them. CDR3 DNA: TGTGCCAGCAGCCTTCGACTGGATAGCAATCAGCCCCAGCATTTT. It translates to CASSLRLDSNQPQHF.

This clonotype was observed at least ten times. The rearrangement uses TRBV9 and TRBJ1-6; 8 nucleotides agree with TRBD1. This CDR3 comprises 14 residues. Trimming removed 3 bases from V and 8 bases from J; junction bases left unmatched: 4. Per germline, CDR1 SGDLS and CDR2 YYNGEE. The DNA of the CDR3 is TGTGCCAGCAGCGGGACAGGGAGGGATTCACCCCTCCACTTT. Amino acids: CASSGTGRDSPLHF.

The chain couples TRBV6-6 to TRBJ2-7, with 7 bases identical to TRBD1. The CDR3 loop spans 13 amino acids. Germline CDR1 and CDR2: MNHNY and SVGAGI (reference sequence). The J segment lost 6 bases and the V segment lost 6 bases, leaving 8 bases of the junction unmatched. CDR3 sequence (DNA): TGTGCCAGCAGACAACCGGGACAGCCCGAGCAGTACTTC. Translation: CASRQPGQPEQYF.

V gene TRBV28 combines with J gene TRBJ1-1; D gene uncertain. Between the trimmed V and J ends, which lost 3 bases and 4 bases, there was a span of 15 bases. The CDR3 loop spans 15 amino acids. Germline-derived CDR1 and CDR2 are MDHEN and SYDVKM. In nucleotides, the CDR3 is TGTGCCAGCAGTTTGTATAGGGATTGGGGCACTGAAGCTTTCTTT. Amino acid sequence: CASSLYRDWGTEAFF.

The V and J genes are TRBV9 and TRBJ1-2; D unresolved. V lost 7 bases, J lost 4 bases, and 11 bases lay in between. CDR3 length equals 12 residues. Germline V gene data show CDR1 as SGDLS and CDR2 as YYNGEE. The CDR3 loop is CASSPRLYGYTF. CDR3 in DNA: TGTGCCAGCTCACCAAGGCTCTATGGCTACACCTTC.